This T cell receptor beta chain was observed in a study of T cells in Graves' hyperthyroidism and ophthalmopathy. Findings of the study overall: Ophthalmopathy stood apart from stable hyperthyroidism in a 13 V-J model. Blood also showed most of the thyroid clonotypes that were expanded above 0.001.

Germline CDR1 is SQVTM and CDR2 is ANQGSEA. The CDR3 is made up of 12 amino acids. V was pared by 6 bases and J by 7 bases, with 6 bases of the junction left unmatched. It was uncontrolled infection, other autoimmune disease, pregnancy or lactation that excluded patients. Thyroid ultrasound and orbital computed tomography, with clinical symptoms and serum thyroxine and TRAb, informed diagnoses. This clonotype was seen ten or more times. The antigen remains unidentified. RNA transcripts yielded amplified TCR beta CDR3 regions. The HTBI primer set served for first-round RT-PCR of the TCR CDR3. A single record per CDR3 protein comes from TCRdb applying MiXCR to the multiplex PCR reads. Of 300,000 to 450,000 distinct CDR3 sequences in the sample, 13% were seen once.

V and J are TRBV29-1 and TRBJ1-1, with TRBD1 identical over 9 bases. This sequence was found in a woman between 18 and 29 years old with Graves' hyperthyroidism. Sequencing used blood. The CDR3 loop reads CSVIPGQGEAFF. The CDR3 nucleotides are TGCAGCGTGATCCCGGGACAGGGTGAAGCTTTCTTT.